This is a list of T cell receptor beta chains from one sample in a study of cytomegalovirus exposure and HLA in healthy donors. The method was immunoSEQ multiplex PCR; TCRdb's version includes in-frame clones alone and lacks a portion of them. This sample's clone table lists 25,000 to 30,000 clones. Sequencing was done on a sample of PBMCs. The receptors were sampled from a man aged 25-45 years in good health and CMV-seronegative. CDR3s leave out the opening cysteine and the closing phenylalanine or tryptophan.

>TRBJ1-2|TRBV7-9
ASSLGTVGTYGYT
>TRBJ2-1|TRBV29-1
SVTGNRDNEQF
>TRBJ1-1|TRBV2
ASRAGQGITEAF
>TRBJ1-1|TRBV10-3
AISDQDRAEAF
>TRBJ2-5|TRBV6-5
ASSYGGTETQY
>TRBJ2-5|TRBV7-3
ASSIFGGRGETQY
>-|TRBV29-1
SVRTGITYEQY
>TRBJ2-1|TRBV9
ASSVSSDNEQF
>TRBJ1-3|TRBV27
ASSSAGGYGNTIY
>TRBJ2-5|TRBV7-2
ASSLGRTQY
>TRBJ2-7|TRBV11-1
ASSPLAGPLEQY
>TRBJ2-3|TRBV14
ASSQGGSLSGDTQY
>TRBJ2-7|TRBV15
ATSRDRTGGGYEQY
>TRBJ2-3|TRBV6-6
ASSYFGGSTDTQY
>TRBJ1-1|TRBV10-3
AISENRGIQAF
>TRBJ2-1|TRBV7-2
ASSSKTSGSFYEQF
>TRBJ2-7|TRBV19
ASSNPGQLTYEQY
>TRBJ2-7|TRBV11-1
ASSLPGPGHEQY
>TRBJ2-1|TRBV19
ASRAAGGPNEQF
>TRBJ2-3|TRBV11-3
ASIYTDTQY